The T cell receptor (beta chain) described here comes from a study of CD8+ T cells in alopecia areata. Comment on this clone: Its specificity is not known.

RNA was isolated and reverse transcribed to cDNA, the sequencing template. Using immunoSEQ multiplex PCR, the repertoire was profiled, and TCRdb retains in-frame clones only, with some absent. Among 100,000 to 150,000 clones, approximately 47% were seen once, and the ten largest hold about 11%. Peripheral blood and lesional scalp punch biopsies were taken from alopecia areata patients. Sorting of CD4+ and CD8+ T cells was performed on PBMCs. Germline V gene sequence: CDR1 MGHRA, CDR2 YSYEKL. The CDR3 is 14 amino acids. V was cut by 3 bases and J by 0 bases, with 7 bases left in between. Study results and caveats: Greater clonality was observed in lesional scalp samples, especially alopecia totalis/universalis, versus normal scalp. Possibly because of HLA-related factors, TCR sharing was less clear across patients than in mice.

The genes are TRBV4-1 and TRBJ2-3, with D possibly being TRBD1 or TRBD2 (5 bases each). The sequencing input was NKG2D-low CD8+ T cells sorted from blood. The receptor's source is a human donor with alopecia areata. DNA for the CDR3: TGCGCCAGCAGCCAGAGGGACAGCACAGATACGCAGTATTTT. Translation gives CASSQRDSTDTQYF.